These T cell receptor beta chains were read from a single sample in a study of cytomegalovirus exposure and HLA in healthy donors. Method: immunoSEQ multiplex PCR; TCRdb's copy keeps in-frame clones and lacks some. Here the sample spans around 140,000 clones, 60% to 85% being singletons. Source material: PBMCs. Receptor source: a female donor in good health and CMV-seropositive. Both conserved end residues are part of each CDR3. Each record gives: J gene, clone size, D gene, V gene, CDR3 protein, CDR3 DNA. D genes are given only for firm matches. Not every row has a clone size; where given, it reads once, few, many or a size class.

TRBJ2-4,-,-,TRBV4-2,CASSQEPGTGDIQYF,TGTGCCAGCAGCCAAGAACCCGGGACTGGGGACATTCAGTACTTC
TRBJ2-7,-,TRBD2,TRBV7-3,CASSLTVTSGSGVQYF,TGTGCCAGCAGCTTAACGGTGACTAGCGGGAGCGGTGTGCAGTACTTC
TRBJ1-5,-,TRBD1,TRBV28,CASSLDRTGMNQPQHF,TGTGCCAGCAGTTTGGACCGGACAGGGATGAATCAGCCCCAGCATTTT
TRBJ2-5,-,-,TRBV28,CASSLRLARAQETQYF,TGTGCCAGCAGTTTAAGATTAGCGCGAGCTCAAGAGACCCAGTACTTC
TRBJ2-3,few,TRBD2,TRBV5-1,CASSPGTSGDFTDTQYF,TGCGCCAGCAGCCCGGGGACTAGCGGGGATTTCACAGATACGCAGTATTTT
TRBJ2-1,few,TRBD2,TRBV5-4,CASSNGGLAGDEQFF,TGTGCCAGCAGCAACGGTGGACTAGCGGGAGATGAGCAGTTCTTC
TRBJ2-1,-,TRBD2,TRBV27,CASSFYTTSGGYNEQFF,TGTGCCAGCAGTTTCTATACTACTAGCGGGGGTTACAATGAGCAGTTCTTC
TRBJ2-1,-,-,TRBV5-1,CASSLGQSHNEQFF,TGCGCCAGCAGCTTGGGACAGTCCCACAATGAGCAGTTCTTC
TRBJ2-3,-,TRBD2,TRBV4-2,CASSQDSVSGGPRDTQYF,TGTGCCAGCAGCCAAGATTCGGTGAGCGGGGGCCCCAGAGATACGCAGTATTTT
TRBJ2-2,few,TRBD2,TRBV9,CASSVQSSGRGGELFF,TGTGCCAGCAGCGTACAATCTAGCGGGAGGGGCGGGGAGCTGTTTTTT
TRBJ2-2,-,TRBD2,TRBV5-1,CASSLGGSGTGELFF,TGCGCCAGCAGCTTGGGCGGGAGTGGCACCGGGGAGCTGTTTTTT
TRBJ2-1,-,-,TRBV14,CASSRSYNEQFF,TGTGCCAGCAGCCGGAGCTACAATGAGCAGTTCTTC
TRBJ2-1,-,TRBD2,TRBV18,CASSPPVGGRDENEQFF,TGTGCCAGCTCACCACCGGTTGGCGGGAGGGATGAAAATGAGCAGTTCTTC
TRBJ2-2,-,-,TRBV28,CASSSNRVANTGELFF,TGTGCCAGCAGTTCAAACAGGGTCGCGAACACCGGGGAGCTGTTTTTT
TRBJ2-1,-,TRBD2,TRBV6-5,CASSYQSAGGRYEQFF,TGTGCCAGCAGTTACCAGTCGGCGGGGGGGCGGTATGAGCAGTTCTTC
TRBJ1-2,-,TRBD1,TRBV18,CASSTGTGINYGYTF,TGTGCCAGCTCAACCGGGACAGGAATTAACTATGGCTACACCTTC
TRBJ2-1,-,-,TRBV28,CASSLARGANNEQFF,TGTGCCAGCAGTTTGGCCAGGGGGGCCAACAATGAGCAGTTCTTC
TRBJ1-1,-,-,TRBV6-5,CASSPGLVAFF,TGTGCCAGCAGCCCAGGCCTGGTAGCTTTCTTT
TRBJ2-7,-,TRBD1,TRBV11-2,CASSLAPGQGVYEQYF,TGTGCCAGCAGCTTAGCCCCGGGACAGGGGGTCTACGAGCAGTACTTC
TRBJ1-2,-,TRBD1,TRBV5-1,CASSPGDRTGGYTF,TGCGCCAGCAGCCCGGGGGACAGGACGGGGGGCTACACCTTC
TRBJ1-6,-,-,TRBV10-2,CASSETRSGVRLSPLHF,TGCGCCAGCAGTGAGACCCGTAGTGGAGTGAGGCTTTCACCCCTCCACTTT
TRBJ2-7,few,-,TRBV28,CASRDSGSYEQYF,TGTGCCAGCAGGGACAGTGGGAGTTACGAGCAGTACTTC
TRBJ1-3,-,-,TRBV14,CASSPMTAANSGNTIYF,TGTGCCAGCAGCCCCATGACCGCGGCAAACTCTGGAAACACCATATATTTT
TRBJ1-2,-,TRBD1,TRBV6-6,CASSDPGGAVYGYTF,TGTGCCAGCAGTGATCCAGGGGGCGCCGTATATGGCTACACCTTC
TRBJ1-5,-,TRBD1,TRBV28,CASSIDRASEEHF,TGTGCCAGCAGCATCGACAGGGCCTCGGAAGAGCATTTT
TRBJ2-3,-,-,TRBV12-5,CASGLVLYQRSTDTQYF,TGTGCTAGTGGTTTGGTACTTTATCAGCGGAGCACAGATACGCAGTATTTT
TRBJ2-1,once,-,TRBV30,CAWSLQGNEQFF,TGTGCCTGGAGTCTCCAGGGGAATGAGCAGTTCTTC
TRBJ1-1,-,TRBD1,TRBV6-6,CASSYPTRGMDTEAFF,TGTGCCAGCAGTTACCCTACCAGGGGGATGGACACTGAAGCTTTCTTT
TRBJ2-1,few,-,TRBV9,CASSVDESGDYNEQFF,TGTGCCAGCAGCGTAGACGAGAGCGGAGACTACAATGAGCAGTTCTTC
TRBJ2-1,-,-,TRBV19,CASSIDREDKSYNEQFF,TGTGCCAGTAGTATAGATCGGGAAGATAAGTCCTACAATGAGCAGTTCTTC
TRBJ2-7,-,-,TRBV7-9,CASSVNSGSYEQYF,TGTGCCAGCAGCGTCAACAGTGGCTCCTACGAGCAGTACTTC
TRBJ2-7,once,TRBD1,TRBV18,CASSPPTGDEQYF,TGTGCCAGCTCACCACCGACAGGGGACGAGCAGTACTTC
TRBJ2-7,-,-,TRBV6-1,CASDEEGGEQYF,TGTGCCAGCGACGAGGAAGGAGGCGAGCAGTACTTC
TRBJ2-1,-,TRBD2,TRBV6-1,CASLAGESYNEQFF,TGTGCCAGCTTAGCGGGAGAGTCCTACAATGAGCAGTTCTTC
TRBJ1-5,-,TRBD1,TRBV4-2,CASSHIQGAGQPQHF,TGTGCCAGCAGCCACATACAGGGGGCAGGTCAGCCCCAGCATTTT
TRBJ1-6,-,TRBD1,TRBV18,CASSTNRGARGSPLHF,TGTGCCAGCTCAACAAACAGGGGGGCTCGTGGTTCACCCCTCCACTTT
TRBJ1-4,-,TRBD1,TRBV18,CASSPMRGQGVELFF,TGTGCCAGCTCACCCATGCGAGGACAGGGGGTGGAACTGTTTTTT
TRBJ1-1,-,-,TRBV28,CASSLLGLGRNTEAFF,TGTGCCAGCAGTTTATTGGGACTGGGTAGGAACACTGAAGCTTTCTTT
TRBJ1-4,few,-,TRBV4-1,CASSPAGSGNEKLFF,TGCGCCAGCAGCCCAGCGGGGTCGGGGAATGAAAAACTGTTTTTT
TRBJ2-2,-,TRBD2,TRBV19,CASSIGGLAGGPDTGELFF,TGTGCCAGTAGTATAGGCGGGCTAGCGGGAGGGCCGGACACCGGGGAGCTGTTTTTT
TRBJ1-2,-,TRBD1,TRBV5-1,CASSRTGGEGYTF,TGCGCCAGCAGCCGGACAGGGGGCGAAGGCTACACCTTC
TRBJ2-1,-,-,TRBV19,CASSSLGAGEQFF,TGTGCCAGTAGTTCCCTGGGGGCCGGTGAGCAGTTCTTC
TRBJ1-1,-,TRBD1,TRBV5-1,CASRLQGQGEAFF,TGCGCCAGCCGACTACAGGGGCAGGGTGAAGCTTTCTTT
TRBJ2-2,-,TRBD1,TRBV5-1,CASSPELQGSTGELFF,TGCGCCAGCAGCCCAGAACTACAGGGGTCAACCGGGGAGCTGTTTTTT
TRBJ1-2,once,TRBD1,TRBV29-1,CSARQGAYGYTF,TGCAGCGCTAGACAGGGCGCTTATGGCTACACCTTC
TRBJ2-5,-,TRBD1,TRBV2,CASSRQGAFGETQYF,TGTGCCAGCAGCCGACAGGGGGCGTTCGGTGAGACCCAGTACTTC
TRBJ1-2,-,-,TRBV28,CASTWGRANYGYTF,TGTGCCAGCACTTGGGGCAGAGCTAACTATGGCTACACCTTC
TRBJ2-1,-,-,TRBV19,CASSIVPAGSYNEQFF,TGTGCCAGTAGTATCGTTCCAGCAGGATCCTACAATGAGCAGTTCTTC
TRBJ1-1,-,TRBD1,TRBV5-6,CASSVGQPEIDTEAFF,TGTGCCAGCAGCGTGGGACAGCCTGAAATTGACACTGAAGCTTTCTTT
TRBJ2-7,-,TRBD2,TRBV5-5,CASSLEASGTYEQYF,TGTGCCAGCAGCTTGGAGGCTAGCGGAACCTACGAGCAGTACTTC
TRBJ2-7,-,TRBD1,TRBV2,CASSDYRGTYEQYF,TGTGCCAGCAGTGATTACAGGGGAACCTACGAGCAGTACTTC
TRBJ1-5,-,-,TRBV19,CASSMLGGNQPQHF,TGTGCCAGTAGTATGTTGGGAGGCAATCAGCCCCAGCATTTT